This T cell receptor (beta chain) was sequenced in a study of shared clonotypes between healthy human individuals. Study-wide points: Investigators collected only blood, and repertoires in tissues likely differ.

The donor cohort consisted entirely of Caucasian adults residing in Nashville, Tennessee. Trimming pared 4 bases from V and 4 bases from J, leaving 19 bases between. CDR1 is SGHNT and CDR2 is YYREEE in the germline V gene (reference sequence). The CDR3 runs to 16 residues. Genomic DNA (from each subset) was split evenly across several immunoSEQ plates. The protocol was immunoSEQ multiplex PCR, while the TCRdb copy is restricted to in-frame clones and leaves out a portion. The data contain about 1.5 million clones, approximately 98% of them singletons. Turning to this clone: Antigen: not known.

The chain has TRBV5-4 and TRBJ2-3, with D tentatively TRBD2 (5 bases). The sample consisted of naive CD4+ T cells sorted from blood. Described subset: CD45RA+ positively selected. This sequence originates from a man aged 25 to 40 in good health. CDR3 sequence: CASSLGPAGTADTQYF. The CDR3, as DNA: TGTGCCAGCAGCCTAGGACCTGCGGGCACAGCAGATACGCAGTATTTT.